Shown below are 13 T cell receptor beta chains from a single sample sequenced in a study of blood T cell repertoires in COVID-19. Libraries were prepared by immunoSEQ multiplex PCR; TCRdb keeps only in-frame clonotypes and omits some of them. The sample shows 200,000 to 250,000 clones, about 85% of them seen only once. The sample comprised PBMCs or T cells enriched from blood (not recorded which). All receptors derive from a man aged 30-40 years who had recovered from COVID-19.

The chain links TRBV27 to TRBJ2-3, with 9 bases lining up with TRBD2. Germline V CDR1 and CDR2: MNHEY, SMNVEV (reference sequence). The CDR3 has 17 amino acids. Losses at the gene ends were 3 bases for V and 2 bases for J; bases not matched to a gene: 9. In nucleotides, the CDR3 is TGTGCCAGCAGTTTTATTTCCGCGGGAGGGCCCACAGATACGCAGTATTTT. Translated: CASSFISAGGPTDTQYF.

This chain uses TRBV3-1 (or the pseudogene TRBV3-2) with TRBJ1-5; 12 nucleotides align to TRBD1. The J segment lost 6 bases and the V segment lost 5 bases, leaving 2 bases of the junction unmatched. Germline loops: CDR1 LGHDT, CDR2 YNNKEL (reference sequence). CDR3 length: 14 amino acids. CDR3 amino acids: CASSSGQGAQPQHF. In DNA, the CDR3 is TGTGCCAGCAGCTCGGGACAGGGGGCTCAGCCCCAGCATTTT.

This clone was seen just once. The V gene is TRBV3-1 (or the pseudogene TRBV3-2), the J gene TRBJ2-7; TRBD1 is a possible D gene (5 bases). V dropped 3 bases and J dropped 3 bases, with 18 bases sitting between them. Germline assignment: CDR1 LGHDT and CDR2 YNNKEL (reference sequence). The CDR3 has 16 residues. The CDR3, as DNA: TGTGCCAGCAGCCAGGAAGGACATAATACCCTCTACGAGCAGTACTTC. Its protein product is CASSQEGHNTLYEQYF.

The chain joins TRBV24-1 to TRBJ1-4, with a tentative D call TRBD1 (6 bases). Germline values: CDR1 KGHDR, CDR2 SFDVKD. The CDR3 is 12 amino acids. Trimming left V 4 bases short and J 11 bases short, with 10 bases between. The CDR3 DNA reads TGTGCCACCAGTGACGATGGACAGAAACTGTTTTTT. Residues: CATSDDGQKLFF.

The chain links TRBV6-2 or TRBV6-3 to TRBJ2-1; TRBD2 agrees at 8 bases. V dropped 3 bases and J dropped 8; count of bases not matched to a gene: 12. Germline lookup yields CDR1 MNHEY and CDR2 SVGEGT. This CDR3 has 16 residues. CDR3 protein: CASSYTTGLGLYEQFF. CDR3 coding DNA: TGTGCCAGCAGTTATACCACGGGACTAGGATTATATGAGCAGTTCTTC.

CDR3 DNA sequence: TGTGCCAGCAGCTCCCCCGACAAAGACAGGGACTATGGCTACACCTTC. Protein: CASSSPDKDRDYGYTF. V usage is TRBV7-2 and J usage is TRBJ1-2; 7 nucleotides agree with TRBD1. Germline V gene data show CDR1 as SGHTA and CDR2 as FQGNSA. V lost 4 bases, J lost 3 bases, and 11 bases stayed unmatched. This CDR3 is built from 16 residues.

The rearrangement links TRBV29-1 to TRBJ2-5; TRBD1 aligns across 7 bases. With 3 bases clipped from V and 9 bases from J, the junction kept 10 bases outside the gene matches. Looked up from germline, CDR1 is SQVTM and CDR2 is ANQGSEA. This CDR3 is built from 13 residues. CDR3 sequence (DNA): TGCAGCGTTGATTTAAGACAGGGTAGGGCCCAGTACTTC. Encoded protein: CSVDLRQGRAQYF.

The rearrangement joins TRBV12-3 or TRBV12-4 to TRBJ2-1; weak D call: TRBD2 (6 bases). The V gene lost 5 bases and the J gene lost 12 bases, with 17 bases spanning the gap. CDR3 size: 13 residues. CDR3 residues: CASSRGRKLSQFF. As DNA, the CDR3 is TGTGCCAGCAGTCGTGGGAGGAAACTATCGCAGTTCTTC.

V and J are TRBV28 and TRBJ1-4, with 8 bases identical to TRBD1. The V segment lost 6 bases and the J segment 8 bases; nucleotides outside the gene matches: 8. This CDR3 contains 14 residues. CDR1 and CDR2 (germline): MDHEN, SYDVKM. CDR3 amino acids: CASRGAGGREKLFF. The CDR3 DNA is TGTGCCAGCAGGGGCGCAGGGGGCAGGGAAAAACTGTTTTTT.

The V call is TRBV19, the J call TRBJ1-5; 8 bases are a match to TRBD1. V shed 5 bases and J 3 bases; nucleotides not matched to a gene: 6. Germline loops: CDR1 LNHDA, CDR2 SQIVND (reference sequence). This CDR3 contains 15 residues. CDR3 region: CASSFQGAPNQPQHF. As DNA, the CDR3 is TGTGCCAGTAGTTTCCAGGGGGCTCCCAATCAGCCCCAGCATTTT. Full variable domain (outside the CDR3, taken from reference TRBV19 and TRBJ1-5): DGGITQSPKYLFRKEGQNVTLSCEQNLNHDAMYWYRQDPGQGLRLIYYSQIVNDFQKGDIAEGYSVSREKKESFPLTVTSAQKNPTAFYLCASSFQGAPNQPQHFGDGTRLSIL.

The genes are TRBV5-1 and TRBJ1-4; D perhaps matches TRBD1 (5 bases). This CDR3 comprises 18 residues. Germline V gene data show CDR1 as SGHRS and CDR2 as YFSETQ. V dropped 0 bases and J dropped 4 bases, with 19 bases sitting between them. CDR3 nucleotides: TGCGCCAGCAGCTTGGATGGGGTTGTACAGGCCGTTAATGAAAAACTGTTTTTT. Encoded protein: CASSLDGVVQAVNEKLFF.

J is TRBJ1-1 and V is TRBV18; 10 positions match TRBD1. CDR1 and CDR2 (germline): KGHSH, LQKENI. The CDR3 consists of 16 residues. V shed 3 bases, J shed 5 bases, and the junction held 9 bases outside the gene matches. In DNA, the CDR3 is TGTGCCAGCTCACCTCCCGGGACAGGGGTGGGGACTGAAGCTTTCTTT. Translated: CASSPPGTGVGTEAFF.

The J gene is TRBJ1-3, the V gene TRBV5-1, with D tentatively TRBD1 (6 bases). Trimming took off 4 bases at V and 4 bases at J, with 9 bases between the two ends. The CDR3 is 13 amino acids. Looked up from germline, CDR1 is SGHRS and CDR2 is YFSETQ. Here the CDR3 DNA reads TGCGCCAGCAGCGTGACAGGAGGAAACACCATATATTTT. Its protein product is CASSVTGGNTIYF.